This T cell receptor beta chain was captured by sequencing in a study of blood T cell repertoires in COVID-19. As for the study in general: The United States, Italy and Spain supplied acute and convalescent COVID-19 samples. PBMCs, B-cell-depleted T cells, or T cells provided the cDNA or gDNA that made up the material.

This clone was detected a few times. CDR1 and CDR2 from the germline V gene are SGHTA and FQGNSA. Germline trimming cut 2 bases from V and 5 bases from J; bases unmatched to any gene: 6. The CDR3 is 15 residues long. Per the original data handling: Reference gene primers were amplified, and this amplification served to estimate nucleated cell counts. Only in-frame clones appear in the TCRdb table, and some are missing; sequencing was by immunoSEQ multiplex PCR. The V and J calls and clone size were taken over from that table, and D and trimming were inferred from the DNA. The sample shows 200,000 or so clones, 70% to 90% of them seen only once.

The chain joins TRBV7-2 to TRBJ1-1; TRBD1 matches at 9 bases. Sequencing used peripheral blood. The clonotype comes from a woman aged 45-65 years with acute or convalescent COVID-19. CDR3 sequence (DNA): TGTGCCAGCAGCTTAACGACAGGGGGGTTAACTGAAGCTTTCTTT. Its translation: CASSLTTGGLTEAFF.